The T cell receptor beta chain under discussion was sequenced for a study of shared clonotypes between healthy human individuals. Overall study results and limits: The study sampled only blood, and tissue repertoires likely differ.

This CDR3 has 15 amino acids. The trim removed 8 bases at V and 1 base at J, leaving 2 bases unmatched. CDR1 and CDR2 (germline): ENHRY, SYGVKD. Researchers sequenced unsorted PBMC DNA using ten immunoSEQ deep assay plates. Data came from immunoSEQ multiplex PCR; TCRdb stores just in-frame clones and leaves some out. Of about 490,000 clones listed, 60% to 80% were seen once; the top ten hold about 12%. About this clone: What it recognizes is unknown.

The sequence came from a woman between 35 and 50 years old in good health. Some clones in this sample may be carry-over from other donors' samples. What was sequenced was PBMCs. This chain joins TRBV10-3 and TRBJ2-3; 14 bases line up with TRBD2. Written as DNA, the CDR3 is TGTGCCATCGGACTAGCGGGAGGCCGCACAGATACGCAGTATTTT. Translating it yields CAIGLAGGRTDTQYF.